This T cell receptor beta chain was sequenced during a study of T cell responses to AZD1222 COVID-19 vaccine. Study summary: The study pooled second doses at about 4 or about 12 weeks. Whole-study results and caveats: Samples come after the peak T cell response, not at day 14. Females made up more of the donors, who were largely white British, and clonal diversity may have come out too low. Dominant at 160-218 and 743-854, vaccine-associated CD4 TCRs also spanned spike.

Repertoires were generated with immunoSEQ multiplex PCR, while TCRdb's copy carries only in-frame clones and drops some. The repertoire includes about 110,000 clones, just over 85% of them detected once, and around 3.2% sits in the top ten. A word on this clone: Its antigen is currently unknown.

Material: peripheral blood, obtained on day 0 of AZD1222 vaccination. The TCR comes from an adult in good health.

The CDR3 is CASRIQAEQYF. CDR3 nucleotide sequence: TGTGCCAGCAGGATACAGGCCGAGCAGTACTTC. The chain is built from TRBV2 and TRBJ2-7, with D perhaps TRBD1 (5 bases). This CDR3 has 11 amino acids. Trimming cost V 6 bases and J 6 bases, with 9 bases left between them. The germline CDR1 and CDR2 sequences are SNHLY and FYNNEI.